Listed below are T cell receptor beta chains from one sample, sequenced in a study of blood T cell repertoires in COVID-19. Data came from immunoSEQ multiplex PCR; TCRdb stores just in-frame clones and leaves some out. In the table there are approximately 220,000 clones, 90% of which are singletons. Sequenced material: PBMCs or T cells enriched from blood (not recorded which). The receptors shown here come from a man younger than 45 who had recovered from COVID-19. Each CDR3 is given with its conserved first and last residue. A D gene is named only where the DNA matches it firmly. Clone size is shown for a subset of rows, as once, few, many or a class of expanded clone.

cdr3_aa cdr3_nt clone_size d_call j_call v_call
CASSTGPYTGELFF TGTGCCAGCTCAACAGGTCCATACACCGGGGAGCTGTTTTTT . . TRBJ2-2 TRBV18
CASSPQRGVYEQYF TGCGCCAGCAGCCCCCAGCGGGGGGTCTACGAGCAGTACTTC . TRBD2 TRBJ2-7 TRBV4-3
CASRGGASEAFF TGTGCCAGCAGGGGCGGGGCGAGTGAAGCTTTCTTT once . TRBJ1-1 TRBV6-5
CASSLGGTGTYNEQFF TGTGCCAGCAGCTTAGGGGGGACAGGGACCTACAATGAGCAGTTCTTC . TRBD1 TRBJ2-1 TRBV13
CATSDSLEQQYF TGTGCCACCAGTGATTCCTTGGAGCAGCAGTACTTC . . TRBJ2-7 TRBV24-1
CASSQGSLGGEHTDTQYF TGTGCCAGCAGCCAAGGGAGCTTAGGAGGTGAACACACAGATACGCAGTATTTT . . TRBJ2-3 TRBV4-2
CASSQDPQGPGNTIYF TGTGCCAGCAGCCAAGATCCCCAGGGTCCTGGAAACACCATATATTTT . . TRBJ1-3 TRBV3-1/TRBV3-2
CAIGQGRGTEAFF TGTGCCATCGGACAGGGACGGGGCACTGAAGCTTTCTTT . TRBD1 TRBJ1-1 TRBV5-4
CASSSLAGGVAEQFF TGTGCCAGCAGTTCACTAGCGGGAGGGGTCGCTGAGCAGTTCTTC . TRBD2 TRBJ2-1 TRBV2
CASSLPDRDDEQFF TGTGCCAGCAGCCTCCCCGACAGGGACGATGAGCAGTTCTTC . TRBD1 TRBJ2-1 TRBV5-8
CAIYLRGRKVSYEQYF TGTGCCATCTATTTAAGGGGGCGCAAAGTAAGCTACGAGCAGTACTTC . TRBD1 TRBJ2-7 TRBV15
CASSARGLSFEQFF TGTGCCAGCAGCGCCCGGGGGTTGAGTTTTGAGCAGTTCTTC . . TRBJ2-1 TRBV11-3
CASSLSRVEQYF TGTGCCAGCAGCCTGTCGAGAGTCGAGCAGTACTTC . . TRBJ2-7 TRBV28
CASSMSGSSYNEQFF TGTGCCAGTAGTATGAGCGGGAGCTCCTACAATGAGCAGTTCTTC . TRBD2 TRBJ2-1 TRBV19
CASRGQGEHEQYF TGCGCCAGCAGAGGACAGGGCGAACACGAGCAGTACTTC . TRBD1 TRBJ2-7 TRBV10-2
CASSQEPLQGVGANVLTF TGCGCCAGCAGCCAAGAACCACTCCAGGGTGTCGGGGCCAACGTCCTGACTTTC . . TRBJ2-6 TRBV4-3
CASSSTSGRGKTQYF TGTGCCAGCAGTTCGACTAGCGGGAGGGGGAAGACCCAGTACTTC . TRBD2 TRBJ2-5 TRBV27
CATSRDLPPLAGVWADTQYF TGTGCCACCAGCAGAGATCTTCCTCCGCTAGCGGGAGTATGGGCAGATACGCAGTATTTT . TRBD2 TRBJ2-3 TRBV15
CASSPQGSYGYTF TGTGCCAGCAGTCCACAGGGCTCCTATGGCTACACCTTC . . TRBJ1-2 TRBV6-2/TRBV6-3
CASSQQVSSYNSPLHF TGCGCCAGCAGCCAACAAGTGAGCTCCTATAATTCACCCCTCCACTTT . . TRBJ1-6 TRBV4-1
CSAGGGTTIYF TGCAGTGCTGGGGGGGGGACCACCATATATTTT . . TRBJ1-3 TRBV20-1
CASSGRGTGYGYGYTF TGTGCCAGCAGCGGAAGGGGGACAGGGTACGGCTATGGCTACACCTTC . TRBD1 TRBJ1-2 TRBV9
CASSPRQGAYEQFF TGTGCCAGCAGCCCTCGACAGGGGGCTTATGAGCAGTTCTTC . TRBD1 TRBJ2-1 TRBV11-3
CASSSWDSKNIQYF TGTGCCAGCAGTTCCTGGGACAGCAAAAACATTCAGTACTTC once TRBD1 TRBJ2-4 TRBV27
CASSQALQFRDTQYF TGCGCCAGCAGCCAAGCGTTACAATTCCGAGATACGCAGTATTTT few . TRBJ2-3 TRBV4-3
CAWNTGANEKLFF TGTGCCTGGAATACAGGGGCTAATGAAAAACTGTTTTTT . TRBD1 TRBJ1-4 TRBV30
CASSLGGALDTQYF TGTGCCAGCAGTTTGGGGGGAGCTTTAGATACGCAGTATTTT . . TRBJ2-3 TRBV28
CASSYSYPGQGAEQYF TGTGCCAGCAGTTACTCCTACCCGGGACAGGGTGCCGAGCAGTACTTC . TRBD1 TRBJ2-7 TRBV6-2/TRBV6-3
CAWSVFEAGELFF TGTGCCTGGAGTGTATTTGAGGCCGGGGAGCTGTTTTTT few . TRBJ2-2 TRBV30
CASSDQQGRDTQYF TGCGCCAGCAGTGACCAACAGGGTCGAGATACGCAGTATTTT . . TRBJ2-3 TRBV10-1
CASSIGSGYEQYF TGTGCCAGTAGTATAGGGTCCGGCTACGAGCAGTACTTC . . TRBJ2-7 TRBV19
CASSQVGGSQPQHF TGTGCCAGCAGCCAAGTTGGGGGGTCGCAGCCCCAGCATTTT . . TRBJ1-5 TRBV3-1/TRBV3-2
CASRGAGTNEQFF TGTGCCAGCAGGGGAGCGGGGACCAATGAGCAGTTCTTC few TRBD2 TRBJ2-1 TRBV6-5
CASSIGPFYEQYF TGTGCCAGCTCTATTGGGCCTTTCTACGAGCAGTACTTC . . TRBJ2-7 TRBV27
CASSYSYEQYF TGTGCCAGCAGTTACAGTTACGAGCAGTACTTC . . TRBJ2-7 TRBV12-3/TRBV12-4
CASSRGQGYYEQYF TGTGCCAGCTCACGCGGACAGGGCTACTACGAGCAGTACTTC . TRBD1 TRBJ2-7 TRBV18
CASSSYRGNTGELFF TGTGCCAGCAGCTCGTACAGGGGGAACACCGGGGAGCTGTTTTTT . TRBD1 TRBJ2-2 TRBV13
CASSSQGRAAYEQYF TGTGCCAGCAGCTCCCAGGGGCGGGCCGCCTACGAGCAGTACTTC . . TRBJ2-7 TRBV7-9
CASSRQSYNEQFF TGTGCCAGCAGTCGACAGTCCTACAATGAGCAGTTCTTC . . TRBJ2-1 TRBV6-2/TRBV6-3
CASSIGGRGRDVTEAFF TGTGCCAGTAGTATAGGAGGCAGAGGCCGGGATGTCACTGAAGCTTTCTTT . . TRBJ1-1 TRBV19
CASSLDYTDTQYF TGTGCCAGCAGTCTGGACTATACAGATACGCAGTATTTT . . TRBJ2-3 TRBV28